This TCR beta chain comes out of a study of T cell changes during pregnancy in multiple sclerosis. Measured with immunoSEQ multiplex PCR; TCRdb has only the in-frame clones, and not every one. The data hold some 70,000 clones, with 75% to 95% observed a single time. Trimming removed 1 base at V and 1 base at J, with 11 bases between. The CDR3 is 16 residues long. Germline loops: CDR1 MNHNS, CDR2 SASEGT. The TCR sequence derives from a female donor with multiple sclerosis, enrolled in a pregnancy study. This chain connects TRBV6-1 to TRBJ2-4; D remains ambiguous. Sample: peripheral blood, taken in the third trimester of pregnancy. In nucleotides, the CDR3 is TGTGCCAGCAGTGAAGAGCCGAACGGGGCCAAAAACATTCAGTACTTC. Encoded protein: CASSEEPNGAKNIQYF.